These 27 T cell receptor beta chains originate from one sample sequenced in a study of T cells in Graves' hyperthyroidism and ophthalmopathy. The investigators amplified TCR beta CDR3 regions from RNA transcripts. The HTBI primer set was used in a first-round RT-PCR of the TCR CDR3. MiXCR, applied by TCRdb to the multiplex PCR reads, yields one record per CDR3 protein. The table has 35,000 to 40,000 distinct CDR3 sequences, roughly 50% seen once. The sample consisted of blood. The source of these receptors is a woman aged 50 to 60 with Graves' hyperthyroidism that later progressed to Graves' ophthalmopathy.

By proportion, this clonotype is medium-sized. The chain has TRBV2 and TRBJ1-2; 10 nucleotides align to TRBD1. CDR1 is SNHLY, CDR2 FYNNEI, per germline. The CDR3 length is 14 residues. The V gene end was trimmed by 5 bases and the J gene end by 4 bases; junction bases not matched to a gene: 4. The CDR3 DNA is TGTGCCAGCAGTCCGGGACAGGGGACCTATGGCTACACCTTC. Residues: CASSPGQGTYGYTF.

This clonotype was seen at least ten times. The rearrangement joins TRBV11-2 to TRBJ1-1; perhaps TRBD1 as D (6 bases). Trimming took 5 bases from V and 4 from J, leaving 29 bases between them. CDR1 and CDR2 from the germline V gene are SGHAT and FQNNGV. The CDR3 totals 19 residues. DNA for the CDR3: TGTGCCAGCAGCCCCCCCCCTAACTTTGGACAGCACAATCCCACTGAAGCTTTCTTT. This encodes CASSPPPNFGQHNPTEAFF.

This chain links TRBV11-3 with TRBJ2-5; 7 positions agree with TRBD1. The V gene's germline CDR1 is SGHNT and CDR2 YENEEA. The CDR3 is 15 residues long. Trimming removed 5 bases from V and 0 bases from J; junction bases left unmatched: 6. CDR3: CASSPGTDNQETQYF. As DNA, the CDR3 is TGTGCCAGCAGCCCCGGGACAGACAACCAAGAGACCCAGTACTTC. Complete variable domain (other parts from reference TRBV11-3 and TRBJ2-5): EAGVVQSPRYKIIEKKQPVAFWCNPISGHNTLYWYLQNLGQGPELLIRYENEEAVDDSQLPKDRFSAERLKGVDSTLKIQPAELGDSAVYLCASSPGTDNQETQYFGPGTRLLVL.

This sequence joins TRBV7-9 and TRBJ1-1, with D unclear. Germline V gene lookup returns CDR1 SEHNR and CDR2 FQNEAQ (reference sequence). The CDR3 sequence is 15 residues long. Trimming left V 6 bases short and J 2 bases short, with 16 bases between. Here the CDR3 reads CASRPGSTGNTEAFF. CDR3 nucleotide sequence: TGTGCCAGCAGGCCGGGTAGCACGGGAAACACTGAAGCTTTCTTT. The full variable domain, in which reference TRBV7-9 and TRBJ1-1 provide the parts outside the CDR3, is DTGVSQNPRHKITKRGQNVTFRCDPISEHNRLYWYRQTLGQGPEFLTYFQNEAQLEKSRLLSDRFSAERPKGSFSTLEIQRTEQGDSAMYLCASRPGSTGNTEAFFGQGTRLTVV.

This clonotype was counted between two and nine times. This rearrangement joins TRBV20-1 to TRBJ1-2; possible D gene TRBD1, 5 bases. Trimming removed 4 bases from V and 7 bases from J, with 16 bases in between. The V gene's germline CDR1 is DFQATT and CDR2 SNEGSKA (reference sequence). This CDR3 spans 13 amino acids. CDR3 protein: CSAISQALSGYTF. The CDR3 DNA is TGCAGTGCTATCTCACAGGCGTTAAGTGGCTACACCTTC.

This clonotype has a count of ten or more. V is TRBV12-3 or TRBV12-4 and J is TRBJ2-1; unclear D gene. This CDR3 contains 14 residues. The V end was cut by 3 bases, the J end by 4 bases, with 10 bases between. The CDR3, as DNA: TGTGCCAGCAGTTTTCGCTCGCAATACAATGAGCAGTTCTTC. This gives the protein CASSFRSQYNEQFF.

As for this clonotype: The junction departs from the called germline gene at one end, perhaps through a read error. V gene TRBV11-3 combines with J gene TRBJ1-2, with 7 nucleotides matching TRBD1. Per germline, CDR1 SGHNT and CDR2 YENEEA. The CDR3 extends over 17 amino acids. The CDR3 region has the DNA TGTGCCAGCAGCCTAGATCGGACAGGAACCTCTCCCGATGGCTACACCTTC. This encodes CASSLDRTGTSPDGYTF.

This clonotype showed up just a few times. The chain carries TRBV7-8 and TRBJ1-5; D not resolved. Trimming pared 2 bases from V and 5 bases from J, leaving 7 bases between. The CDR3 has 13 amino acids. Germline loops: CDR1 SGHVS, CDR2 FQNEAQ. CDR3 in amino acids: CASSLSWDQPQHF. For the CDR3, the DNA is TGTGCCAGCAGCTTATCTTGGGATCAGCCCCAGCATTTT.

This clonotype was counted ten times or more. The gene calls are TRBV24-1 and TRBJ2-1; weak D call: TRBD2 (7 bases). Trimming shortened V by 5 bases and J by 1 base, and 20 bases separated the two germline ends. The CDR3 has 18 amino acids. In germline, CDR1 is KGHDR, CDR2 SFDVKD. CDR3 in DNA: TGTGCCACCAGTGGCGAAGCGGGACACCTGTGGTCCTACAATGAGCAGTTCTTC. The encoded protein is CATSGEAGHLWSYNEQFF.

As to this clonotype: The junction departs from germline at one end; a sequencing error may be responsible. The rearrangement uses TRBV7-6 and TRBJ2-5; TRBD1 matches 11 bases. Germline V CDR1 and CDR2: SGHVS, FNYEAQ. The CDR3 has 16 amino acids. The CDR3 DNA reads TGTGCCAGCAGCTTATCACCCGGGACAGGGGGAGAGACCCAGTGCTTC. Translated: CASSLSPGTGGETQCF.

This clonotype was detected ten times or more. V gene TRBV7-9 combines with J gene TRBJ2-1; TRBD2 matches 7 bases. V shed 7 bases, J shed 4 bases, and the junction held 10 bases outside the gene matches. In germline, CDR1 is SEHNR, CDR2 FQNEAQ (reference sequence). The length of the CDR3 is 15 residues. This chain's CDR3 is CASIGGRNPYNEQFF. In DNA, the CDR3 is TGTGCCAGCATAGGCGGGAGAAACCCATACAATGAGCAGTTCTTC.

This chain connects TRBV9 to TRBJ2-3, with TRBD1 as a possible D gene (6 bases). The CDR3 runs to 17 residues. The germline V and J ends were trimmed by 4 bases and 0 bases, with 18 bases remaining between them. CDR1 and CDR2 (germline): SGDLS, YYNGEE. In DNA, the CDR3 is TGTGCCAGCAGCCTCTGGACAGCGGACTCTAGCACAGATACGCAGTATTTT. This translates into CASSLWTADSSTDTQYF.

The V and J genes are TRBV9 and TRBJ2-5, with D perhaps matching TRBD2 (5 bases). Germline-derived CDR1 and CDR2 are SGDLS and YYNGEE. The CDR3 consists of 13 residues. V lost 3 bases and J lost 2, with 8 bases in between. CDR3 residues: CASSATGQETQYF. The CDR3 nucleotides are TGTGCCAGCAGCGCCACGGGACAAGAGACCCAGTACTTC.

This clonotype is labeled as medium-sized. The chain uses TRBV10-1 and TRBJ1-6, with D unresolved. CDR3 length: 16 residues. Trimming shortened V by 7 bases and J by 5 bases, and 18 bases separated the two germline ends. Germline V lookup: CDR1 WNHNN, CDR2 SYGVQD (reference sequence). DNA for the CDR3: TGCGCCAGCACCCCTCCCCGGGTCACCCATAATTCACCCCTCCACTTT. This gives the protein CASTPPRVTHNSPLHF.

V gene TRBV14 combines with J gene TRBJ1-2; 7 bases are a match to TRBD1. The CDR3 consists of 13 residues. In germline, CDR1 is SGHDN, CDR2 FVKESK. V was clipped by 8 bases and J by 4 bases; unmatched bases: 7. The CDR3 sequence: CASGLTGFYGYTF. The CDR3 nucleotides read TGTGCCAGCGGCCTGACAGGGTTCTATGGCTACACCTTC.

This clonotype was detected only once. V and J are TRBV12-3 or TRBV12-4 and TRBJ1-5, with D unclear. Trimming cost V 6 bases and J 3 bases, with 18 bases left between them. The length of the CDR3 is 16 residues. For the CDR3, the DNA is TGTGCCAGCAGCTTACTAGCGGGAGGGAACAATCAGCCCCAGCATTTT. Protein sequence: CASSLLAGGNNQPQHF.

This clonotype was counted ten times or more. The V and J genes are TRBV27 and TRBJ2-7; 9 bases match TRBD1. Losses at the gene ends were 6 bases for V and 6 bases for J; bases not matched to a gene: 12. This CDR3 has 15 amino acids. The germline V gene encodes CDR1 MNHEY and CDR2 SMNVEV (reference sequence). The chain's CDR3 is CASSPYVQGAGEQYF. CDR3 DNA sequence: TGTGCCAGCAGCCCTTACGTACAGGGGGCGGGCGAGCAGTACTTC.

This clonotype appeared many times. The genes are TRBV6-5 and TRBJ1-1; TRBD1 matches 7 bases. This CDR3 contains 13 residues. The junction had 7 bases not matched to a gene; V was cut back by 5 bases and J by 7 bases. CDR1 is MNHEY, CDR2 SVGAGI, per germline. The CDR3: CASSLTGSSEAFF. As DNA, the CDR3 is TGTGCCAGCAGTCTGACAGGGTCGAGTGAAGCTTTCTTT.

Worth noting for this clonotype: One end of the junction fails to match germline, which may point to a read error. V usage is TRBV6-5 and J usage is TRBJ2-3; no clear D. This CDR3 has 13 amino acids. CDR1 is MNHEY and CDR2 is SVGAGI in the germline V gene. The CDR3 DNA reads TGTGCCAGCGGTTACTCGTCTCGGGATACGCAGTATTTT. This codes for CASGYSSRDTQYF.

This clonotype showed up many times. The chain recombines TRBV19 with TRBJ2-1; 7 positions agree with TRBD2. This CDR3 is 16 amino acids long. In germline, CDR1 is LNHDA, CDR2 SQIVND (reference sequence). V shed 4 bases, J shed 1 base, and the junction held 7 bases outside the gene matches. CDR3 residues: CASSRREGQSYNEQFF. CDR3 sequence (DNA): TGTGCCAGTAGTAGGAGGGAGGGCCAATCCTACAATGAGCAGTTCTTC.

This clonotype was seen many times. This chain connects TRBV5-1 to TRBJ2-3, with TRBD1 as a possible D gene (6 bases). CDR3 length: 15 residues. V lost 4 bases and J lost 4, with 16 bases in between. Germline V gene sequence: CDR1 SGHRS, CDR2 YFSETQ. The CDR3 bases are TGCGCCAGCAGCCCGGCCTCGGACAGATCAGATACGCAGTATTTT. As protein: CASSPASDRSDTQYF.

V is TRBV7-8 and J is TRBJ1-1, with TRBD1 matching 9 bases. This CDR3 has 15 residues. Germline-derived CDR1 and CDR2 are SGHVS and FQNEAQ. Trimming removed 5 bases from V and 7 bases from J; junction bases left unmatched: 11. The CDR3 bases are TGTGCCAGCAGCCTTCCGGGACAGGGTCCTGGTGAAGCTTTCTTT. Translation gives CASSLPGQGPGEAFF. The full variable domain, rest sourced from reference TRBV7-8 and TRBJ1-1, is GAGVSQSPRYKVAKRGQDVALRCDPISGHVSLFWYQQALGQGPEFLTYFQNEAQLDKSGLPSDRFFAERPEGSVSTLKIQRTQQEDSAVYLCASSLPGQGPGEAFFGQGTRLTVV.

The sample holds one count of this clonotype. The V call is TRBV20-1, the J call TRBJ2-1, with D unclear. The V gene lost 3 bases and the J gene lost 0 bases, with 9 bases spanning the gap. The germline gives CDR1 DFQATT, CDR2 SNEGSKA (reference sequence). The CDR3 is 14 amino acids. The CDR3 reads CSASWLSSYNEQFF. Written as DNA, the CDR3 is TGCAGTGCTAGTTGGCTGAGCTCCTACAATGAGCAGTTCTTC.

This clonotype has more than one count but fewer than ten. The chain couples TRBV29-1 to TRBJ2-5, with D possibly TRBD1 on 6 matching bases. The CDR3 is 13 residues long. Trimming removed 8 bases at V and 5 bases at J, with 18 bases between. The V gene's germline CDR1 is SQVTM and CDR2 ANQGSEA. The CDR3 DNA sequence: TGCAGCCTTGCGCAGGGGCGATATGAGACCCAGTACTTC. Translating it yields CSLAQGRYETQYF.

The table lists this clonotype with many counts. The rearrangement links TRBV7-3 to TRBJ1-2, with unresolved D. From germline, CDR1 is SGHTA and CDR2 FQGTGA. CDR3 size: 14 residues. Trimming cost V 5 bases and J 1 base, with 11 bases left between them. The CDR3 nucleotides read TGTGCCAGCAGCGCAAACGGAAATAACTATGGCTACACCTTC. It translates to CASSANGNNYGYTF.

The genes are TRBV4-1 and TRBJ2-5; the match to TRBD1 covers 7 bases. CDR1 is MGHRA, CDR2 YSYEKL, per germline. The CDR3 is 13 residues long. The ends lost 4 bases at V and 5 bases at J; junction bases unmatched: 4. CDR3 bases: TGCGCCAGCAGCCTACAGGGGCGCGAGACCCAGTACTTC. It yields the protein CASSLQGRETQYF.

For this clonotype: No conserved phenylalanine or tryptophan is present at the end of the CDR3, so a read error is the likely explanation. The V and J genes are TRBV20-1 and TRBJ2-7; 15 bases fit TRBD2. From germline, CDR1 is DFQATT and CDR2 SNEGSKA (reference sequence). The CDR3 runs to 15 residues. The V and J ends lost 4 bases and 3 bases, in that order; junction bases with no gene match: 4. CDR3 protein: CSATGLAGGCYEQYS. The CDR3 DNA is TGCAGTGCTACGGGACTAGCGGGGGGATGCTACGAGCAGTACTCC.